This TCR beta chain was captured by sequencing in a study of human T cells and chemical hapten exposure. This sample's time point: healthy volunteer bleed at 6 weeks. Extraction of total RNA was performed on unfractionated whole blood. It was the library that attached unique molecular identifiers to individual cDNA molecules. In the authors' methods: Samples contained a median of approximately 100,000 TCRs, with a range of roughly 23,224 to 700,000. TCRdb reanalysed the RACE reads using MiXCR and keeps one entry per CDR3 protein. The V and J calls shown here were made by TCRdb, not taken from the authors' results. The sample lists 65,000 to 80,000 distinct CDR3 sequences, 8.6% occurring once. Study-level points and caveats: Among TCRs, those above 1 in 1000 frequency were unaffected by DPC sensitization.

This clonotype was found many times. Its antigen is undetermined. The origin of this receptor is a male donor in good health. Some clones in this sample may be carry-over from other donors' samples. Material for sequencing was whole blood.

The CDR3 nucleotides are TGTGCCAGCAGTGAGCGGGAGAACAATGAGCAGTTCTTC. This codes for CASSERENNEQFF. V gene TRBV6-2 or TRBV6-3 combines with J gene TRBJ2-1; TRBD2 agrees at 8 bases. V lost 5 bases, J lost 5 bases, and 2 bases stayed unmatched. This CDR3 comprises 13 residues. CDR1 and CDR2 from the germline V gene are MNHEY and SVGEGT.